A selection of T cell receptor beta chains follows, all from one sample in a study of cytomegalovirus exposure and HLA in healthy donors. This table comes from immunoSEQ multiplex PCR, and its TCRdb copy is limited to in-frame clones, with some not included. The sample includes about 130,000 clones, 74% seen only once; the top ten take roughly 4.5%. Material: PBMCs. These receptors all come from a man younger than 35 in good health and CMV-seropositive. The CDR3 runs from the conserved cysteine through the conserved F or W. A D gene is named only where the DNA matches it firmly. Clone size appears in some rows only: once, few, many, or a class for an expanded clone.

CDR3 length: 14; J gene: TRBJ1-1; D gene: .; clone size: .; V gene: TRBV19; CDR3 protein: CASSIVGGYTEAFF; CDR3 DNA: TGTGCCAGTAGTATAGTCGGAGGGTACACTGAAGCTTTCTTT
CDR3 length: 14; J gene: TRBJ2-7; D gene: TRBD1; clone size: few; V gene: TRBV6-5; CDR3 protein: CASSYEAGGNEQYF; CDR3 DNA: TGTGCCAGCAGTTACGAAGCAGGGGGCAACGAGCAGTACTTC
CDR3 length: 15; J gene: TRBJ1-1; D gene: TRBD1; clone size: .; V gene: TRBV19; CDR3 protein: CASSIPRQGRTEAFF; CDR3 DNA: TGTGCCAGTAGTATACCCCGACAGGGCCGAACTGAAGCTTTCTTT
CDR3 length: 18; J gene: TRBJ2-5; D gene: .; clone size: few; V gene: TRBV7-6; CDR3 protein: CASSLNIRVSRGQETQYF; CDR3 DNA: TGTGCCAGCAGTTTAAACATCCGGGTTTCAAGGGGCCAAGAGACCCAGTACTTC
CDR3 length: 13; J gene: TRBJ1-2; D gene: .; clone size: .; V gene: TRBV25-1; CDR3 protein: CASSEGKGYGYTF; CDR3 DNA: TGTGCCAGCAGTGAGGGAAAGGGGTATGGCTACACCTTC
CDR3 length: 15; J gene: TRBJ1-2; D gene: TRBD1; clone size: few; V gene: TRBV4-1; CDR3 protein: CASSPRTGANYGYTF; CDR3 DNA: TGCGCCAGCAGCCCTCGGACAGGGGCGAACTATGGCTACACCTTC
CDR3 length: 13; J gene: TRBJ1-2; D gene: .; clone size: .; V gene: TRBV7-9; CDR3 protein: CASSPRALSGYTF; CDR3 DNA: TGTGCCAGCAGCCCCCGCGCTCTCTCCGGCTACACCTTC
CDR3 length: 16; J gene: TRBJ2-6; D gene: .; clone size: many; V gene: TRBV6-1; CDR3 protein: CASSEEDSSGANVLTF; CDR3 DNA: TGTGCCAGCAGTGAAGAGGACAGCTCTGGGGCCAACGTCCTGACTTTC
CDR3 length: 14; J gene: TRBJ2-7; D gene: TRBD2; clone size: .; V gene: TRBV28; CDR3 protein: CASRGEGNTYEQYF; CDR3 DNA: TGTGCCAGCAGGGGGGAGGGAAATACCTACGAGCAGTACTTC
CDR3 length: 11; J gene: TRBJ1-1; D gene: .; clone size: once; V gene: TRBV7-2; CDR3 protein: CASSPRGEAFF; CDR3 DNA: TGTGCCAGCAGCCCAAGGGGGGAAGCTTTCTTT
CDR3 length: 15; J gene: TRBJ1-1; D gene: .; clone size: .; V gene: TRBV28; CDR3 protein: CASSPPDSMNTEAFF; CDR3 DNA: TGTGCCAGCAGTCCGCCGGACAGTATGAACACTGAAGCTTTCTTC
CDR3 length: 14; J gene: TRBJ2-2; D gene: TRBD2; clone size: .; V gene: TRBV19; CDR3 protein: CATKGLADTGELFF; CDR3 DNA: TGTGCCACCAAGGGGCTAGCGGACACCGGGGAGCTGTTTTTT
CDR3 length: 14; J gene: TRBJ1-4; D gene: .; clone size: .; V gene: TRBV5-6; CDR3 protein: CASSYTGVYEKLFF; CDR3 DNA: TGTGCCAGCAGCTACACGGGGGTTTATGAAAAACTGTTTTTT
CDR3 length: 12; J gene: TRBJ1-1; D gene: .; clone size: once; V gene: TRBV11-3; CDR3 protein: CASSLDGGRAFF; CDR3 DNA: TGTGCCAGCAGCTTAGATGGCGGGAGGGCTTTCTTT